Included here is one T cell receptor (beta chain) sequence, with context. Template-switch reactions added UMIs with a 6-nucleotide sample barcode. Each CDR3 protein gets one entry in TCRdb, which reprocessed the 5' RACE reads and gives no DNA. The sample shows 200,000 to 250,000 distinct CDR3 sequences, and approximately 7.7% sits with its ten largest clones. The entry originates in a study of monozygotic twins with inflammatory bowel disease. Whole-blood total RNA was extracted without T cell sorting. The CDR3 totals 13 residues. CDR1 and CDR2 (germline): SNHLY, FYNNEI. The source is a human donor with ulcerative colitis or Crohn's disease, or a healthy co-twin of an affected twin (not recorded which). This chain connects TRBV2 to TRBJ2-2. The sequenced sample consisted of blood. The CDR3 region is CASNGQSTGELFF.